This TCR beta chain was identified during a study of blood T cell repertoires in COVID-19. As for the study in general: The analysed material was cDNA or gDNA that came from T cells, B-cell-depleted T cells, or PBMCs.

As originally analysed: Amplification of reference gene primers was used by the study to estimate nucleated cell counts. Sequencing used immunoSEQ multiplex PCR; TCRdb keeps in-frame clones, though not all of them. V, J and clone size are those of that table, while D and trimming were read from the DNA. This sample has just under 60,000 clones, with about 86% found just once. This CDR3 comprises 14 residues. CDR1 is MDHEN and CDR2 is SYDVKM in the germline V gene. The ends lost 5 bases at V and 6 bases at J; junction bases unmatched: 8. Seattle enrolled patients during active infection and tracked them longitudinally.

This rearrangement joins TRBV28 to TRBJ1-2; 8 bases fit TRBD1. The sequence was obtained from an elderly man with COVID-19, enrolled during active disease. The specimen was peripheral blood. In nucleotides, the CDR3 is TGTGCCAGCAGTACACCCGGGACAGGCAATGGCTACACCTTC. Its translation: CASSTPGTGNGYTF.